Here is one TCR beta chain with its context. Its antigen is as yet unknown. Clones were read by immunoSEQ multiplex PCR, and TCRdb kept only the in-frame ones, dropping some. The table lists 20,000 to 30,000 clones, less than 85% of them singletons. These data come from a study of graft-versus-host responses after intestinal transplantation. Study-wide background: As for transplant type, recipients had multivisceral, liver-intestinal, or isolated intestinal grafts. Once they had received anti-thymocyte globulin induction, all recipients took tacrolimus and steroids for approximately three years.

The CDR3 runs 16 residues. The germline gives CDR1 MDHEN, CDR2 SYDVKM. V was cut by 3 bases and J by 0 bases, with 14 bases left in between. Study-wide findings and caveats: High graft-versus-host to host-versus-graft clonal ratios were found in allografts of patients who had graft-donor T cell macrochimerism.

This chain uses TRBV28 with TRBJ2-5, with D tentatively TRBD2 (7 bases). The sequence came from a human patient who received an intestinal transplant, so some T cells may come from the graft donor. Sequenced here: PBMCs, sampled about 28 days after intestinal transplant. As DNA, the CDR3 is TGTGCCAGCAGTTTGCGGGGGCGGGGGTACCAAGAGACCCAGTACTTC. Translating it yields CASSLRGRGYQETQYF. The full variable domain, its missing parts supplied by reference TRBV28 and TRBJ2-5, is DVKVTQSSRYLVKRTGEKVFLECVQDMDHENMFWYRQDPGLGLRLIYFSYDVKMKEKGDIPEGYSVSREKKERFSLILESASTNQTSMYLCASSLRGRGYQETQYFGPGTRLLVL.